This T cell receptor beta chain was retrieved from a study of blood T cell repertoires in COVID-19. About the research overall: COVID-19 samples from acute and convalescent phases originated in the United States, Italy and Spain.

V lost 0 bases to trimming and J lost 3 bases, with 14 bases between them. CDR3 length equals 16 residues. Germline CDR1 reads SGDLS; CDR2 reads YYNGEE. Recruitment covered over 20 US areas and drew participants whose ages spanned about 18 to 90 years. Libraries were prepared by immunoSEQ multiplex PCR; TCRdb keeps only in-frame clonotypes and omits some of them. The data contain 250,000 to 350,000 clones, 90% of them singletons. The receptor was derived from a woman under 30 with acute COVID-19. The V gene is TRBV9, the J gene TRBJ2-3; D perhaps matches TRBD2 (6 bases). Material: PBMCs or T cells enriched from blood (not recorded which). CDR3 in DNA: TGTGCCAGCAGCGTAGGGGCGGGAATTGGTACAGATACGCAGTATTTT. Translating it yields CASSVGAGIGTDTQYF.